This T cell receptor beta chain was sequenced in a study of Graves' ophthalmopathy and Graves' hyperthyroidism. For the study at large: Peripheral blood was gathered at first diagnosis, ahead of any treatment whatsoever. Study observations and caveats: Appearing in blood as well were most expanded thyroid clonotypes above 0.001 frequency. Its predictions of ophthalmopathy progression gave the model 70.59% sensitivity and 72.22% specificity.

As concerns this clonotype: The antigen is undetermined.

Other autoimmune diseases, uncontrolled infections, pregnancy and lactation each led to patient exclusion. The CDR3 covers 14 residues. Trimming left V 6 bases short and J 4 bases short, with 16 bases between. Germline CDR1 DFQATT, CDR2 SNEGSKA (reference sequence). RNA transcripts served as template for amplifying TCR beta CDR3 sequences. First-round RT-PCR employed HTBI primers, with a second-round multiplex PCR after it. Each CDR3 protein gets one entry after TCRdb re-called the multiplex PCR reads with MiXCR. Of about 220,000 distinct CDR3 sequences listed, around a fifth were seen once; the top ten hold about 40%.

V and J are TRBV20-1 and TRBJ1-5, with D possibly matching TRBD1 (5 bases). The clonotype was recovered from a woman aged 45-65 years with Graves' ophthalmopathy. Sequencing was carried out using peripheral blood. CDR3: CSATPGRVNQPQHF. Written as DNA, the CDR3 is TGCAGTGCCACCCCGGGCAGGGTTAATCAGCCCCAGCATTTT.